This entry concerns a single T cell receptor (beta chain). The data were taken from a study of T cell changes during pregnancy in multiple sclerosis. Clones were read by immunoSEQ multiplex PCR, and TCRdb kept only the in-frame ones, dropping some. The table lists around 50,000 clones, roughly 93% of them singletons. Germline V gene lookup returns CDR1 MGHRA and CDR2 YSYEKL. The CDR3 is 16 residues long. V shed 4 bases and J 4 bases; nucleotides not matched to a gene: 10. The sequence derives from a female donor with multiple sclerosis, enrolled in a pregnancy study. Here the sequenced sample was CD8+ T cells from peripheral blood mononuclear cells, taken in the second trimester of pregnancy. J is TRBJ2-3 and V is TRBV4-1, with 8 nucleotides matching TRBD2. CDR3 loop: CASSPFLGGRPDTQYF. DNA for the CDR3: TGCGCCAGCAGCCCGTTTCTGGGCGGGAGGCCAGATACGCAGTATTTT.